The 8 T cell receptor beta chains below were found in one sample sequenced in a study of blood T cells in healthy people across ages. Combining a sample-barcoded 5' primer with a J-beta primer mix, a second PCR ran for roughly 7 to 12 cycles. TCRdb reprocessed the 5' RACE reads with MiXCR, giving one entry per CDR3 protein. Of 1.4 million or so distinct CDR3 sequences listed, 35% to 45% are singletons. Sequencing was performed on blood. Source of these receptors: a woman younger than 30 in good health.

V is TRBV7-2 and J is TRBJ2-1, with 8 bases fitting TRBD2. Germline CDR1 is SGHTA and CDR2 is FQGNSA. Trimming at V came to 6 bases and at J to 10 bases, leaving 11 bases not matched to a gene. The CDR3 sequence is 14 residues long. This CDR3 reads CASSLRTSPREQFF. The CDR3 DNA reads TGTGCCAGCAGTCTAAGGACTAGCCCACGGGAGCAGTTCTTC.

V is TRBV5-6 and J is TRBJ2-1, with TRBD1 matching over 9 bases. This CDR3 comprises 15 residues. The V gene's germline CDR1 is SGHDT and CDR2 YYEEEE. The ends lost 4 bases at V and 5 bases at J; junction bases unmatched: 7. The CDR3 coding sequence is TGTGCCAGCAGCGGACGGGACAGGGTGAACAATGAGCAGTTCTTC. Its protein is CASSGRDRVNNEQFF.

This clonotype has just one count. The chain carries TRBV4-1 and TRBJ2-2; 11 positions match TRBD2. The germline gives CDR1 MGHRA, CDR2 YSYEKL. V trimming: 3 bases; J trimming: 1 base; junction bases outside the gene matches: 4. This CDR3 has 17 amino acids. Here the CDR3 reads CASSHRLAGMNTGELFF. Written as DNA, the CDR3 is TGCGCCAGCAGCCACCGACTAGCGGGGATGAACACCGGGGAGCTGTTTTTT.

This sequence joins TRBV5-1 and TRBJ2-1, with TRBD2 matching 10 bases. The CDR3 is 12 amino acids. V lost 4 bases and J lost 10; bases outside the gene matches: 2. Germline V CDR1 and CDR2: SGHRS, YFSETQ. The CDR3 nucleotides are TGCGCCAGCAGCATTAGCGGGAGGGAGCAGTTCTTC. Its protein is CASSISGREQFF.

This clonotype was recorded once. Germline is not matched at one junction end, which may reflect a read error. This chain connects TRBV2 to TRBJ2-5; possibly TRBD1 for D (5 bases). This CDR3 comprises 13 residues. Per the germline V gene, CDR1 is SNHLY and CDR2 is FYNNEI. The CDR3 DNA reads as TGTGCCAGCAAGCCAGGGTGGGAAGAGACCCGGTACTTC. It codes for CASKPGWEETRYF.

The chain combines TRBV20-1 with TRBJ2-1; 15 bases match TRBD2. V lost 6 bases and J lost 9; bases outside the gene matches: 6. The CDR3 loop spans 14 amino acids. CDR1 is DFQATT and CDR2 is SNEGSKA in the germline V gene (reference sequence). The CDR3 DNA sequence: TGCAGTGCCTCAGAGGGACTAGCGGGAGGTGAGCAGTTCTTC. Residues: CSASEGLAGGEQFF.

V and J are TRBV12-5 and TRBJ1-1, with unresolved D. V lost 5 bases and J lost 6, with 16 bases in between. Germline lookup yields CDR1 LGHNT and CDR2 FRNRAP. The CDR3 totals 14 residues. The CDR3 region has the DNA TGTGCTAGTGGTCCCCTTTTAAAGGGCCCTGAAGCTTTCTTT. Protein sequence: CASGPLLKGPEAFF.

This clonotype is a singleton in its sample. This chain joins TRBV4-1 and TRBJ1-1; TRBD1 matches 12 bases. J gave up 9 bases and V 1 base, and 3 bases lay outside the gene matches. From germline, CDR1 is MGHRA and CDR2 YSYEKL. The CDR3 length is 14 residues. This chain's CDR3 is CASSQVGQGAKAFF. The CDR3 nucleotides read TGCGCCAGCAGCCAAGTGGGACAGGGGGCGAAAGCTTTCTTT.